The 4 T cell receptor beta chains given below trace back to one sample, sequenced in a study of shared T cell receptors in the human thymus. The protocol was immunoSEQ multiplex PCR, while the TCRdb copy is restricted to in-frame clones and leaves out a portion. Among some 720,000 clones listed, roughly 90% were seen once. These sequences were also reported in another study, on human thymus T cells.

Sequenced material: thymocytes. The receptors were gathered from a boy under three years old with a congenital heart defect.

V usage is TRBV2 and J usage is TRBJ1-1, with D unresolved. From germline, CDR1 is SNHLY and CDR2 FYNNEI. CDR3 length: 15 amino acids. The V gene lost 5 bases and the J gene lost 3 bases, with 16 bases spanning the gap. The CDR3 sequence: CASSQTGKKHTEAFF. Here the CDR3 DNA reads TGTGCCAGCAGTCAGACCGGGAAGAAGCACACTGAAGCTTTCTTT.

This clone was observed once. V is TRBV18 and J is TRBJ2-1; the match to TRBD1 covers 9 bases. CDR3 length: 17 amino acids. CDR1 KGHSH and CDR2 LQKENI come from the germline V gene. J lost 4 bases, V lost 4 bases, and 11 bases had no gene match. This chain's CDR3 is CASSLITRDRVYNEQFF. CDR3 coding DNA: TGTGCCAGCTCACTTATAACCCGGGACAGGGTTTACAATGAGCAGTTCTTC.

J is TRBJ2-3 and V is TRBV15, with D possibly being TRBD1 (6 bases). V was trimmed by 4 bases and J by 1 base, leaving 12 bases between them. This CDR3 contains 15 residues. The germline gives CDR1 LNHNV, CDR2 YYDKDF (reference sequence). The CDR3 region is CATSTRGGGTDTQYF. Here the CDR3 DNA reads TGTGCCACCAGCACTCGAGGGGGTGGCACAGATACGCAGTATTTT.

The V and J genes are TRBV30 and TRBJ2-3; 8 positions match TRBD2. The V gene end was trimmed by 1 base and the J gene end by 0 bases; junction bases not matched to a gene: 0. The length of the CDR3 is 14 residues. Per germline, CDR1 GTSNPN and CDR2 SVGIG (reference sequence). In DNA form, the CDR3 reads TGTGCCTGGAGTGCTAGCGGGAGCACAGATACGCAGTATTTT. Translating gives CAWSASGSTDTQYF.